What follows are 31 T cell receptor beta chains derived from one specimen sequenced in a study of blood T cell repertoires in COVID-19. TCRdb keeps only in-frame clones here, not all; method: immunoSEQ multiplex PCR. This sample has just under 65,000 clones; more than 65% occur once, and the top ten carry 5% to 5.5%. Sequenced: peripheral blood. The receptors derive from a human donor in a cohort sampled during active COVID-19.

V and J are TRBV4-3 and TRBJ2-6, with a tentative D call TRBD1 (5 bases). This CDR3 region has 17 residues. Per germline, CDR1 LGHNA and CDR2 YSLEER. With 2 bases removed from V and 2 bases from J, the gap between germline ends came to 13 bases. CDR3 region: CASSQQFQGPGANVLTF. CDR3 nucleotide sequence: TGCGCCAGCAGCCAACAGTTCCAGGGCCCTGGGGCCAACGTCCTGACTTTC.

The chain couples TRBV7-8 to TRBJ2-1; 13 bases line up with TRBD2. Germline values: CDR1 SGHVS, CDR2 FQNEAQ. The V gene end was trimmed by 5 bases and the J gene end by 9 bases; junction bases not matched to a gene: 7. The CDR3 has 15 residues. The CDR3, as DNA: TGTGCCAGCAGCCCGAGCTGGACTAGCGGGGGTGAGCAGTTCTTC. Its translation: CASSPSWTSGGEQFF.

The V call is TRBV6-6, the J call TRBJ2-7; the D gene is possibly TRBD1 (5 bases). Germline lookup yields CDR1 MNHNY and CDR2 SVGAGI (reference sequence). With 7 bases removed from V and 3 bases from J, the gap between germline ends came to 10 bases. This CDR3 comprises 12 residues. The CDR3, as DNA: TGTGCCAGCATCGACAGCTACTACGAGCAGTACTTC. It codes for CASIDSYYEQYF.

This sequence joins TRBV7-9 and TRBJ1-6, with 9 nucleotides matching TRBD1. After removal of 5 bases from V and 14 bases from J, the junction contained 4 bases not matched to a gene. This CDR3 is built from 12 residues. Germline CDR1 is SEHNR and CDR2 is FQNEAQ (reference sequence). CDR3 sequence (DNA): TGTGCCAGCAGCGGGACAGGGAGGACCCTCCACTTT. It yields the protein CASSGTGRTLHF.

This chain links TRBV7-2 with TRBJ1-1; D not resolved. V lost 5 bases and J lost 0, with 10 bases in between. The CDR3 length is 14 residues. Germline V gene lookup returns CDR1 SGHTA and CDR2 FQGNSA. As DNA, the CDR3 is TGTGCCAGCAGCCCCCGAGGATTGAACACTGAAGCTTTCTTT. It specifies CASSPRGLNTEAFF. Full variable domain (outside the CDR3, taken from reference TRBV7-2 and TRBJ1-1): GAGVSQSPSNKVTEKGKDVELRCDPISGHTALYWYRQSLGQGLEFLIYFQGNSAPDKSGLPSDRFSAERTGGSVSTLTIQRTQQEDSAVYLCASSPRGLNTEAFFGQGTRLTVV.

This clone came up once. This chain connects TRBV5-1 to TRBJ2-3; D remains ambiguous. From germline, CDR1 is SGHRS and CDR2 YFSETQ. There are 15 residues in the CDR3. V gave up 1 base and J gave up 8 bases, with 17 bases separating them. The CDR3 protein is CASSLYAARTFTQYF. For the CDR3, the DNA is TGCGCCAGCAGCTTGTACGCGGCTCGCACATTTACGCAGTATTTT.

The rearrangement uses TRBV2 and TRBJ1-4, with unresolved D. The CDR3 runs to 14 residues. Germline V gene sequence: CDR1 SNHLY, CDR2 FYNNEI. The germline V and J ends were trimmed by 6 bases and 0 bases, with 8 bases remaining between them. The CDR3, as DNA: TGTGCCAGCAGGGCGGTTACAACTAATGAAAAACTGTTTTTT. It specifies CASRAVTTNEKLFF.

CDR3 DNA sequence: TGTGCCAGCCACTTAGGGGGGGCCGGGGAGCTGTTTTTT. Amino acids: CASHLGGAGELFF. This chain links TRBV12-3 or TRBV12-4 with TRBJ2-2; D might be TRBD2 (7 bases). This CDR3 has 13 amino acids. The V gene lost 8 bases and the J gene lost 6 bases, with 13 bases spanning the gap.

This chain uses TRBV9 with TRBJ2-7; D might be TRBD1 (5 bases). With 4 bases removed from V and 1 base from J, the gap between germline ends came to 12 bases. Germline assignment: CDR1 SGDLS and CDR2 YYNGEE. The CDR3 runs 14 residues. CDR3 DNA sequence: TGTGCCAGCAGCCCCCGGACACGTTCCTACGAGCAGTACTTC. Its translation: CASSPRTRSYEQYF.

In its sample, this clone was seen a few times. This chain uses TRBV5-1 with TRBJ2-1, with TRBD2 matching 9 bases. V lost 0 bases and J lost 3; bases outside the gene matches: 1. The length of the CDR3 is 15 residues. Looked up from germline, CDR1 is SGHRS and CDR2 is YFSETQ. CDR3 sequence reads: CASSLVAGDYNEQFF. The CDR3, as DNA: TGCGCCAGCAGCTTGGTAGCGGGGGACTACAATGAGCAGTTCTTC.

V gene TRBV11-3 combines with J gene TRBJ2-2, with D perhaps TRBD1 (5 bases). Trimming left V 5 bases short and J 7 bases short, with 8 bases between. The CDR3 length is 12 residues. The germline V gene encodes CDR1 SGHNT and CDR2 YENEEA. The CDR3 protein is CASSQGNGELFF. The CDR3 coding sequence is TGTGCCAGCAGCCAGGGCAACGGGGAGCTGTTTTTT.

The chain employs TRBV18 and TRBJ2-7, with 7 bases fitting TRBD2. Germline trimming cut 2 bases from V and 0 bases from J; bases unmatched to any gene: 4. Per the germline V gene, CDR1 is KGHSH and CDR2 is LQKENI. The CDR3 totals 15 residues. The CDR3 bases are TGTGCCAGCTCACCAGGGAGCGGGGTCTCCTACGAGCAGTACTTC. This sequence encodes CASSPGSGVSYEQYF.

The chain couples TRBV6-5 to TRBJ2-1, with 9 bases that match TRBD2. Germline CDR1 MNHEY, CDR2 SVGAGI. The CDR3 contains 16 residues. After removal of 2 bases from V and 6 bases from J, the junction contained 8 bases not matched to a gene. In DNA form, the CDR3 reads TGTGCCAGCAGTTACCCATTGGCGGGGGGGGGCAATGAGCAGTTCTTC. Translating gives CASSYPLAGGGNEQFF.

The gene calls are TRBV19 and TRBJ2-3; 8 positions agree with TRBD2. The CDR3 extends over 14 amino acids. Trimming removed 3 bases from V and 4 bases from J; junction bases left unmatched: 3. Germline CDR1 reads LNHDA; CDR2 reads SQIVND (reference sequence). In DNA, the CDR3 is TGTGCCAGTAGTATCGGGGGGGCCGCAGATACGCAGTATTTT. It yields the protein CASSIGGAADTQYF.

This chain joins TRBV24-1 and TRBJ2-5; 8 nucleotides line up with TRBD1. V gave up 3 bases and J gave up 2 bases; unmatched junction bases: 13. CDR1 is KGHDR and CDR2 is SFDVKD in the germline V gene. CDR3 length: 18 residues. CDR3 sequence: CATSDVLDREGVQETQYF. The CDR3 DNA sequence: TGTGCCACCAGTGATGTTTTGGACAGGGAAGGCGTTCAAGAGACCCAGTACTTC.

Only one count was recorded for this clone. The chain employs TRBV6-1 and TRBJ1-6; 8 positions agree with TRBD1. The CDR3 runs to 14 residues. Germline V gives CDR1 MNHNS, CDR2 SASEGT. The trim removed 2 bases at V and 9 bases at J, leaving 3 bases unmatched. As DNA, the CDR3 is TGTGCCAGCAGTGAACGGACAGGGTCTTCACCCCTCCACTTT. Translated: CASSERTGSSPLHF.

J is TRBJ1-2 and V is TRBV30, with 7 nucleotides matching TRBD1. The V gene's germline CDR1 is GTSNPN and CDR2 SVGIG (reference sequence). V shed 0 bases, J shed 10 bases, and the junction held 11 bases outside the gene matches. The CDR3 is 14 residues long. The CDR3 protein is CAWSVQGSGTHYTF. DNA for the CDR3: TGTGCCTGGAGTGTACAGGGGTCAGGGACTCACTACACCTTC.

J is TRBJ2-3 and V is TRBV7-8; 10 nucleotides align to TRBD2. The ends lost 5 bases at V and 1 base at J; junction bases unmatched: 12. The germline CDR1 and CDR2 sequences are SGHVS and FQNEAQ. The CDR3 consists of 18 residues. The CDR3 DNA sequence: TGTGCCAGCAGCCCCGGCCCTCTAGCGGGGGCTGGCACAGATACGCAGTATTTT. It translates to CASSPGPLAGAGTDTQYF. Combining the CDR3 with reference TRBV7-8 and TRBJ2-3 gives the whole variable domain GAGVSQSPRYKVAKRGQDVALRCDPISGHVSLFWYQQALGQGPEFLTYFQNEAQLDKSGLPSDRFFAERPEGSVSTLKIQRTQQEDSAVYLCASSPGPLAGAGTDTQYFGPGTRLTVL.

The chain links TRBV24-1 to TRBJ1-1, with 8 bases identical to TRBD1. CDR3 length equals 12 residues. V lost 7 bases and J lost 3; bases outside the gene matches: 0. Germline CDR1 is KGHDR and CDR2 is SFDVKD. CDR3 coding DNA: TGTGCCACCAGGGGACAGGACACTGAAGCTTTCTTT. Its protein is CATRGQDTEAFF.

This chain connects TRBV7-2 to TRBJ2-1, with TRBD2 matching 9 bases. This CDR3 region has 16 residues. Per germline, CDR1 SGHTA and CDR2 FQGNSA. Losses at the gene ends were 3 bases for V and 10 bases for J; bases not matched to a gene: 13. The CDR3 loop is CASSFSGGGARREQFF. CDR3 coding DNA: TGTGCCAGCAGCTTCTCCGGCGGGGGGGCCCGGAGAGAGCAGTTCTTC.

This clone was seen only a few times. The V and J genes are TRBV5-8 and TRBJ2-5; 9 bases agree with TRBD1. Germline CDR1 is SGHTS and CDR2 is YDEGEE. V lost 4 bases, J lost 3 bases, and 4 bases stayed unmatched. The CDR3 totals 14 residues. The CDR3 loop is CASSAGTGKETQYF. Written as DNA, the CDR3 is TGTGCCAGCAGCGCCGGGACAGGGAAAGAGACCCAGTACTTC. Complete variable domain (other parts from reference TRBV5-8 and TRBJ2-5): EAGVTQSPTHLIKTRGQQATLRCSPISGHTSVYWYQQALGLGLQFLLWYDEGEERNRGNFPPRFSGRQFPNYSSELNVNALELEDSALYLCASSAGTGKETQYFGPGTRLLVL.

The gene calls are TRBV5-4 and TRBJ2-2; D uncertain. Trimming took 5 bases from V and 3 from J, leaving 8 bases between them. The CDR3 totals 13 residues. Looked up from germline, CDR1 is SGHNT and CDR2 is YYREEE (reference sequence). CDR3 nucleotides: TGTGCCAGCAGTTTTACTGACACCGGGGAGCTGTTTTTT. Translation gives CASSFTDTGELFF.

As DNA, the CDR3 is TGTGCCAGCTCACGTACGGGACAGTTGGATGAAAAACTGTTTTTT. It yields the protein CASSRTGQLDEKLFF. This chain joins TRBV18 and TRBJ1-4, with 7 nucleotides matching TRBD1. The CDR3 runs 15 residues. The J segment lost 6 bases and the V segment lost 4 bases, leaving 8 bases of the junction unmatched. Germline CDR1 KGHSH, CDR2 LQKENI.

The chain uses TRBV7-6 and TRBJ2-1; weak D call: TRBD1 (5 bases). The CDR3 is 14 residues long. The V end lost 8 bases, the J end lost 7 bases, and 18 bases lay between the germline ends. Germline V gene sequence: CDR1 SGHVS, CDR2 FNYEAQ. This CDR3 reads CASQLKSQGNEQFF. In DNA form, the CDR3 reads TGTGCCAGCCAACTTAAATCGCAGGGAAATGAGCAGTTCTTC.

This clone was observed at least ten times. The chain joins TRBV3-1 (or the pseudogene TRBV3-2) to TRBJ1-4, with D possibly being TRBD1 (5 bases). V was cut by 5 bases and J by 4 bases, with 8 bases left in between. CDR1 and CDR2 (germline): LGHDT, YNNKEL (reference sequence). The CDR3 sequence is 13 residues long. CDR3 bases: TGTGCCAGCAGCGACAGATTTAATGAAAAACTGTTTTTT. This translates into CASSDRFNEKLFF.

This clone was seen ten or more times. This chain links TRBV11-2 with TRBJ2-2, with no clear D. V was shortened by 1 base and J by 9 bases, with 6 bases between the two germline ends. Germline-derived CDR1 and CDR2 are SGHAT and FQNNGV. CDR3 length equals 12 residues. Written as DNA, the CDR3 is TGTGCCAGCAGCTTAGCAGGCCGGGAGCTGTTTTTT. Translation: CASSLAGRELFF.

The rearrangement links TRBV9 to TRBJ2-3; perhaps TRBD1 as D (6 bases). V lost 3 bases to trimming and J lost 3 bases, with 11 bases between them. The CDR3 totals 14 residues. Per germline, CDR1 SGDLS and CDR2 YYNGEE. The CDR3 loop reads CASSAGVFTDTQYF. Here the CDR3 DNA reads TGTGCCAGCAGCGCAGGGGTATTTACAGATACGCAGTATTTT.

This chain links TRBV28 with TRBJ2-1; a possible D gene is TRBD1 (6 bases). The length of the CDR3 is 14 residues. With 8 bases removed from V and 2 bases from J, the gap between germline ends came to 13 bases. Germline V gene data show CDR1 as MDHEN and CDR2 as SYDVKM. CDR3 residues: CASLEDSAYNEQFF. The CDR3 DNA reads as TGTGCCAGCCTAGAGGACAGCGCCTACAATGAGCAGTTCTTC. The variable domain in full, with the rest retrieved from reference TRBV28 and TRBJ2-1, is DVKVTQSSRYLVKRTGEKVFLECVQDMDHENMFWYRQDPGLGLRLIYFSYDVKMKEKGDIPEGYSVSREKKERFSLILESASTNQTSMYLCASLEDSAYNEQFFGPGTRLTVL.

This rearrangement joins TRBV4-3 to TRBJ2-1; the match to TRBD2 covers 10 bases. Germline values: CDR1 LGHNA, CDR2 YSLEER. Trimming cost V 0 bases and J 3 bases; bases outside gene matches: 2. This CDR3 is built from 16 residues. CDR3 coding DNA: TGCGCCAGCAGCCAAGAAGGACTAGCGGACTACAATGAGCAGTTCTTC. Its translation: CASSQEGLADYNEQFF.

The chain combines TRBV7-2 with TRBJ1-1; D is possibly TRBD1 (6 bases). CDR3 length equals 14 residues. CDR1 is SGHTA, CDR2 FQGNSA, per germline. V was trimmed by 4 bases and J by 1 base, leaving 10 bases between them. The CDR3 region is CASSSPGQNTEAFF. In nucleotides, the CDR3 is TGTGCCAGCAGCTCCCCGGGACAGAACACTGAAGCTTTCTTT.

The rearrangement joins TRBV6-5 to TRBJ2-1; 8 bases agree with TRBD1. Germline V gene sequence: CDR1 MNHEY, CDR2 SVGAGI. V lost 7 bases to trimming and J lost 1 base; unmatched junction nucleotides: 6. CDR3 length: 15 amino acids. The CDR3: CASTPTGGSYNEQFF. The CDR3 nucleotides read TGTGCCAGCACTCCCACAGGGGGTTCCTACAATGAGCAGTTCTTC.